The sequence of this TCR beta chain was determined in a study of STAT5B mutations in CD4+ large granular lymphocyte leukemia. Study-wide results and caveats: Over 20% of private leukemic clonotypes occurred rarely in other patients' non-leukemic repertoires. Top patient clones used TRBV06 genes more often: 8/27 versus 2/35 in controls.

In germline, CDR1 is MNHNS, CDR2 SASEGT. This CDR3 is 11 amino acids long. Trimming cost V 6 bases and J 2 bases, with 4 bases left between them. Per the original methods: A productive frequency of 2.59 x 10-5 was the lowest detectable. The repertoire was sequenced with immunoSEQ multiplex PCR; TCRdb's copy has only in-frame clones and lacks some. V and J calls plus clone size are reproduced from that table; the DNA served to infer D and trimming. The sample includes roughly 35,000 clones, around 67% of them seen just once. As for this clone: Its antigen is undetermined.

Specimen: CD4+ T cells from blood buffy coats. V gene TRBV6-1 combines with J gene TRBJ1-2; D is ambiguous. The clonotype was recovered from a human donor in good health. The CDR3 here is CASSLNYGYTF. Here the CDR3 DNA reads TGTGCCAGCAGCTTAAACTATGGCTACACCTTC.